The 25 T cell receptor beta chains reported below all come from one sample, sequenced in a study of shared clonotypes between healthy human individuals. TCRdb keeps only in-frame clones here, not all; method: immunoSEQ multiplex PCR. The sample yields approximately 1.5 million clones, just under 99% seen once. Sequenced input: naive CD4+ T cells sorted from blood. As for subset: CD45RA+ positively selected. The receptors were gathered from a man aged 25 to 40 in good health.

Details on this clone: Other DNA sequences in the same sample also yield this CDR3. The genes are TRBV6-5 and TRBJ2-1; TRBD2 matches 9 bases. V lost 6 bases to trimming and J lost 6 bases; unmatched junction nucleotides: 3. Germline lookup yields CDR1 MNHEY and CDR2 SVGAGI. The CDR3 runs 13 residues. The CDR3 is CASRLGLANEQFF. For the CDR3, the DNA is TGTGCCAGCAGACTGGGACTAGCCAATGAGCAGTTCTTC.

The J gene is TRBJ2-7, the V gene TRBV21-1; TRBD1 is the table's D call and was not checked against the DNA. TRBV21-1 corresponds to a pseudogene. The CDR3 covers 14 residues. CDR3 sequence reads: CASSNYRAPYEQYF. The DNA of the CDR3 is TGTGCCAGCAGCAATTACAGGGCGCCCTACGAGCAGTACTTC.

J is TRBJ2-2 and V is TRBV5-4; a weak D match, TRBD1 (6 bases). Germline V CDR1 and CDR2: SGHNT, YYREEE (reference sequence). The length of the CDR3 is 13 residues. V was trimmed by 4 bases and J by 4 bases, leaving 8 bases between them. The CDR3 DNA sequence: TGTGCCAGCAGCCTGGACAGCACCGGGGAGCTGTTTTTT. As protein: CASSLDSTGELFF. The full variable domain, completed using reference TRBV5-4 and TRBJ2-2, is ETGVTQSPTHLIKTRGQQVTLRCSSQSGHNTVSWYQQALGQGPQFIFQYYREEENGRGNFPPRFSGLQFPNYSSELNVNALELDDSALYLCASSLDSTGELFFGEGSRLTVL.

The J gene is TRBJ1-5, the V gene TRBV6-6; D gene ambiguous. Germline V gene data show CDR1 as MNHNY and CDR2 as SVGAGI (reference sequence). V lost 6 bases and J lost 4, with 13 bases in between. The CDR3 extends over 14 amino acids. CDR3: CASRSGSTNQPQHF. As DNA, the CDR3 is TGTGCCAGCAGATCGGGCAGCACGAATCAGCCCCAGCATTTT.

A remark on this clone: The same CDR3 can be traced to other DNA sequences in this sample. The chain uses TRBV15 and TRBJ2-1; TRBD2 agrees at 8 bases. Germline V CDR1 and CDR2: LNHNV, YYDKDF (reference sequence). The CDR3 is 15 amino acids. V dropped 0 bases and J dropped 4; count of bases not matched to a gene: 2. This chain's CDR3 is CATSREAGEYNEQFF. DNA for the CDR3: TGTGCCACCAGCAGAGAAGCGGGGGAGTACAATGAGCAGTTCTTC.

The chain joins TRBV30 to TRBJ2-3; D is undetermined. Trimming removed 3 bases from V and 5 bases from J, with 15 bases in between. The V gene's germline CDR1 is GTSNPN and CDR2 SVGIG (reference sequence). The CDR3 loop spans 14 amino acids. The CDR3 region is CAWSLQVRGDTQYF. Written as DNA, the CDR3 is TGTGCCTGGAGCCTTCAAGTTCGAGGAGATACGCAGTATTTT.

V gene TRBV18 combines with J gene TRBJ2-7; tentative D call: TRBD2 (6 bases). The V gene lost 1 base and the J gene lost 8 bases, with 12 bases spanning the gap. Germline V gene data show CDR1 as KGHSH and CDR2 as LQKENI. CDR3 length: 13 residues. The CDR3 DNA reads TGTGCCAGCTCACCACTGGAGGGGAGCAAGCAGTACTTC. Translating gives CASSPLEGSKQYF.

The CDR3 spells CASSTEGGRNTEAFF. The CDR3 region has the DNA TGTGCCAGCAGCACGGAGGGAGGTCGGAACACTGAAGCTTTCTTT. This chain connects TRBV7-3 to TRBJ1-1; D not resolved. V was trimmed by 5 bases and J by 1 base, leaving 14 bases between them. The CDR3 extends over 15 amino acids. Germline CDR1 is SGHTA and CDR2 is FQGTGA. The variable domain in full, completed from reference TRBV7-3 and TRBJ1-1, reads GAGVSQTPSNKVTEKGKYVELRCDPISGHTALYWYRQSLGQGPEFLIYFQGTGAADDSGLPNDRFFAVRPEGSVSTLKIQRTERGDSAVYLCASSTEGGRNTEAFFGQGTRLTVV.

This clone was observed once. The CDR3 loop is CASSPPSGASNEKLFF. The CDR3 nucleotides read TGTGCCAGCTCACCACCGTCTGGAGCATCTAATGAAAAACTGTTTTTT. This rearrangement joins TRBV18 to TRBJ1-4; D unresolved. The CDR3 has 16 residues. The germline V gene has CDR1 KGHSH and CDR2 LQKENI. V was clipped by 0 bases and J by 3 bases, with 11 bases between them.

V is TRBV10-1 and J is TRBJ2-5, with D perhaps TRBD2 (6 bases). There are 14 residues in the CDR3. Germline-derived CDR1 and CDR2 are WNHNN and SYGVQD (reference sequence). Trimming pared 0 bases from V and 3 bases from J, leaving 8 bases between. CDR3 sequence (DNA): TGCGCCAGCAGTGAGTCAGGGGAGGAAGAGACCCAGTACTTC. It yields the protein CASSESGEEETQYF.

The rearrangement links TRBV5-4 to TRBJ1-5; D ambiguous. Trimming cost V 1 base and J 0 bases, with 17 bases left between them. Germline assignment: CDR1 SGHNT and CDR2 YYREEE (reference sequence). The CDR3 contains 18 residues. In DNA form, the CDR3 reads TGTGCCAGCAGCTTGAACGCCAGCCCCGCTTATAGCAATCAGCCCCAGCATTTT. Protein product: CASSLNASPAYSNQPQHF.

This rearrangement joins TRBV28 to TRBJ1-2, with 8 bases aligning to TRBD1. There are 17 residues in the CDR3. The V gene's germline CDR1 is MDHEN and CDR2 SYDVKM. V lost 3 bases, J lost 3 bases, and 12 bases stayed unmatched. CDR3 amino acids: CASSFVTTGAQDYGYTF. The CDR3 nucleotides read TGTGCCAGCAGTTTTGTTACGACAGGGGCCCAGGACTATGGCTACACCTTC.

The chain couples TRBV7-2 to TRBJ1-5; possibly TRBD1 for D (6 bases). V was shortened by 8 bases and J by 2 bases, with 19 bases between the two germline ends. Per the germline V gene, CDR1 is SGHTA and CDR2 is FQGNSA. The CDR3 totals 16 residues. Here the CDR3 DNA reads TGTGCCAGCGGCAGAGGGGGAGCAGCGGGCAATCAGCCCCAGCATTTT. It codes for CASGRGGAAGNQPQHF.

DNA of the CDR3: TGCGCCAGCAGGTCACAGGGGAGCTCCTACAATGAGCAGTTCTTC. It translates to CASRSQGSSYNEQFF. The chain joins TRBV5-1 to TRBJ2-1; 7 bases agree with TRBD1. The CDR3 covers 15 residues. Germline CDR1 and CDR2: SGHRS and YFSETQ. V lost 5 bases, J lost 0 bases, and 5 bases stayed unmatched. The whole variable domain, remainder taken from reference TRBV5-1 and TRBJ2-1, is KAGVTQTPRYLIKTRGQQVTLSCSPISGHRSVSWYQQTPGQGLQFLFEYFSETQRNKGNFPGRFSGRQFSNSRSEMNVSTLELGDSALYLCASRSQGSSYNEQFFGPGTRLTVL.

This sequence joins TRBV28 and TRBJ1-2; D unresolved. From germline, CDR1 is MDHEN and CDR2 SYDVKM. The V and J ends lost 6 bases and 2 bases respectively, with 22 bases between them. CDR3 size: 17 residues. The CDR3 is CASSPPRVNVGNYGYTF. For the CDR3, the DNA is TGTGCCAGCAGCCCCCCACGCGTCAACGTGGGGAACTATGGCTACACCTTC.

The chain employs TRBV18 and TRBJ1-1, with a tentative D call TRBD1 (6 bases). The CDR3 spans 12 residues. From germline, CDR1 is KGHSH and CDR2 LQKENI. Trimming cost V 9 bases and J 3 bases, with 11 bases left between them. The DNA of the CDR3 is TGTGCCAGTCTGGGGGCATACACTGAAGCTTTCTTT. This translates into CASLGAYTEAFF.

The chain couples TRBV7-8 to TRBJ2-2, with TRBD2 as a possible D gene (6 bases). The CDR3 sequence is 16 residues long. The germline V gene encodes CDR1 SGHVS and CDR2 FQNEAQ. Trimming stripped 5 bases from V and 5 bases from J, with 18 bases between. CDR3 bases: TGTGCCAGCAGCCCGATACGGAGGGCCGGGACCGGGGAGCTGTTTTTT. Translation gives CASSPIRRAGTGELFF.

The chain recombines TRBV19 with TRBJ2-1, with TRBD1 matching over 10 bases. Germline CDR1 reads LNHDA; CDR2 reads SQIVND (reference sequence). V lost 4 bases and J lost 1; bases outside the gene matches: 13. CDR3 length: 19 amino acids. CDR3 nucleotides: TGTGCCAGTAGTAGCCGGAGACAGGGGGCAACGGGGTCCTACAATGAGCAGTTCTTC. Its protein product is CASSSRRQGATGSYNEQFF.

The gene calls are TRBV5-6 and TRBJ1-1, with 7 bases identical to TRBD1. The length of the CDR3 is 15 residues. Germline V lookup: CDR1 SGHDT, CDR2 YYEEEE. V gave up 2 bases and J gave up 2 bases; unmatched junction bases: 6. The CDR3 region is CASSFWDSKNTEAFF. The CDR3 coding sequence is TGTGCCAGCAGCTTCTGGGACAGCAAAAACACTGAAGCTTTCTTT.

This chain connects TRBV19 to TRBJ1-5; 8 bases are shared with TRBD1. The germline CDR1 and CDR2 sequences are LNHDA and SQIVND (reference sequence). The CDR3 spans 16 residues. V was pared by 5 bases and J by 5 bases, with 11 bases of the junction left unmatched. As DNA, the CDR3 is TGTGCCAGTAGTGACGCCAAGACAGGGGTCCATCAGCCCCAGCATTTT. This sequence encodes CASSDAKTGVHQPQHF.

This chain connects TRBV18 to TRBJ2-7, with D maybe TRBD1 (5 bases). The CDR3 consists of 16 residues. V was clipped by 3 bases and J by 5 bases, with 20 bases between them. Germline CDR1 is KGHSH and CDR2 is LQKENI. CDR3 DNA: TGTGCCAGCTCACCTTTGCCTGGGCAGGGTGGAGACGAGCAGTACTTC. Amino acid sequence: CASSPLPGQGGDEQYF.

This clone was picked up one time. This chain uses TRBV6-1 with TRBJ1-5, with TRBD1 matching over 7 bases. With V trimmed by 2 bases and J by 3 bases, 10 bases remained unmatched. CDR1 and CDR2 (germline): MNHNS, SASEGT. The CDR3 contains 17 residues. CDR3 in amino acids: CASSERKETGYNQPQHF. CDR3 nucleotide sequence: TGTGCCAGCAGTGAAAGGAAAGAGACAGGGTACAATCAGCCCCAGCATTTT.

This sequence joins TRBV11-2 and TRBJ2-7; 13 bases agree with TRBD2. Germline CDR1 and CDR2: SGHAT and FQNNGV. The CDR3 consists of 15 residues. V trimming: 5 bases; J trimming: 11 bases; junction bases outside the gene matches: 12. The CDR3 nucleotides read TGTGCCAGCAGCAGAGGGAGGACTAGCGGGAGTAGTAAGTACTTC. Translation: CASSRGRTSGSSKYF.

This chain uses TRBV7-8 with TRBJ2-7; 8 bases are a match to TRBD1. V was pared by 5 bases and J by 3 bases, with 3 bases of the junction left unmatched. The CDR3 length is 13 residues. CDR1 is SGHVS and CDR2 is FQNEAQ in the germline V gene. The CDR3 sequence is CASSRDRNYEQYF. The CDR3, as DNA: TGTGCCAGCAGCCGGGACAGGAACTACGAGCAGTACTTC.

V and J are TRBV6-6 and TRBJ1-5; TRBD1 agrees at 7 bases. Germline V gene data show CDR1 as MNHNY and CDR2 as SVGAGI (reference sequence). The ends lost 6 bases at V and 4 bases at J; junction bases unmatched: 9. This CDR3 has 15 residues. The CDR3 sequence is CASSQGQIINQPQHF. The DNA of the CDR3 is TGTGCCAGCAGCCAGGGACAGATAATAAATCAGCCCCAGCATTTT.